This T cell receptor (beta chain) was identified in a study of patients and donors after allogeneic stem cell transplantation. The length of the CDR3 is 15 residues. Germline assignment: CDR1 LNHDA and CDR2 SQIVND (reference sequence). Trimming pared 2 bases from V and 1 base from J, leaving 11 bases between. Each CDR3 protein gets one entry after TCRdb re-called the RT-PCR reads with MiXCR. Of approximately 250,000 distinct CDR3 sequences listed, 11% to 15% are singletons. This clonotype occurred many times. The receptor comes from a human donor who was either an allogeneic HSCT recipient or a stem cell or donor lymphocyte infusion donor (not recorded which). It is not recorded whose cells these are; they may come from a transplant donor. Sequenced input: blood, either unsorted or a sorted T cell fraction (not recorded which). V gene TRBV19 combines with J gene TRBJ2-5, with no clear D. In nucleotides, the CDR3 is TGTGCCAGTAGTATAAGTTATGGCGGCCAAGAGACCCAGTACTTC. Protein product: CASSISYGGQETQYF.